These 25 T cell receptor beta chains were sequenced from one sample in a study of OX40 agonist ivuxolimab in advanced cancers. Only in-frame clones appear in the TCRdb table, and some are missing; sequencing was by immunoSEQ multiplex PCR. The sample holds tens of thousands of clones, 81% seen once. The source was CD4+ or CD8+ T cells sorted from blood, collected in a trial of the OX40 agonist ivuxolimab. The receptors were gathered from an adult with an advanced solid tumor such as melanoma, head and neck, liver or kidney cancer.

The V gene is TRBV4-3, the J gene TRBJ1-5; no clear D. CDR3 length equals 15 residues. V was pared by 0 bases and J by 4 bases, with 10 bases between. CDR1 is LGHNA, CDR2 YSLEER, per germline. CDR3: CASSQDLQKNQPQHF. CDR3 nucleotide sequence: TGCGCCAGCAGCCAAGATCTACAGAAGAATCAGCCCCAGCATTTT.

The chain joins TRBV4-2 to TRBJ2-7; tentatively, D is TRBD2 (5 bases). The ends were cut back, 5 bases at V and 7 bases at J, with 15 bases in the middle. CDR3 size: 13 residues. CDR1 LGHNA and CDR2 YNFKEQ come from the germline V gene. This CDR3 reads CASSFNLEVEQYF. DNA of the CDR3: TGTGCCAGCAGCTTCAATCTGGAGGTGGAGCAGTACTTC.

This chain uses TRBV15 with TRBJ2-1, with 9 bases matching TRBD2. The CDR3 spans 16 residues. V lost 3 bases to trimming and J lost 6 bases; unmatched junction nucleotides: 9. Germline CDR1 is LNHNV and CDR2 is YYDKDF (reference sequence). The CDR3 DNA is TGTGCCACCAGCAGGCCAACTAGCGGGCTCTTCAATGAGCAGTTCTTC. Residues: CATSRPTSGLFNEQFF.

This clone was observed a few times. V usage is TRBV10-2 and J usage is TRBJ1-3; D call uncertain. The CDR3 is 13 amino acids. The germline CDR1 and CDR2 sequences are WSHSY and SAAADI. Trimming stripped 8 bases from V and 0 bases from J, with 8 bases between. CDR3: CASQQYSGNTIYF. Here the CDR3 DNA reads TGCGCCAGCCAACAGTACTCTGGAAACACCATATATTTT.

J is TRBJ1-1 and V is TRBV5-6, with 7 bases that match TRBD1. The CDR3 is made up of 12 amino acids. Per the germline V gene, CDR1 is SGHDT and CDR2 is YYEEEE. V was pared by 1 base and J by 8 bases, with 2 bases of the junction left unmatched. In DNA form, the CDR3 reads TGTGCCAGCAGCTTGCGGGACAGAGAAGCTTTCTTT. Amino acid sequence: CASSLRDREAFF.

The chain recombines TRBV25-1 with TRBJ2-7; 8 bases align to TRBD1. This CDR3 comprises 14 residues. The V gene end was trimmed by 2 bases and the J gene end by 4 bases; junction bases not matched to a gene: 4. Germline CDR1 MGHDK, CDR2 SYGVNS. The CDR3 nucleotides read TGTGCCAGCAGTGAAGACAGGGGTAGGTACGAGCAGTACTTC. This codes for CASSEDRGRYEQYF.

The chain links TRBV2 to TRBJ1-2; no clear D gene. There are 15 residues in the CDR3. Germline V lookup: CDR1 SNHLY, CDR2 FYNNEI. Trimming shortened V by 3 bases and J by 1 base, and 12 bases separated the two germline ends. CDR3 amino acids: CASSEEKGRNYGYTF. The DNA of the CDR3 is TGTGCCAGCAGTGAGGAAAAGGGTCGTAACTATGGCTACACCTTC.

The V call is TRBV7-2, the J call TRBJ2-5; TRBD2 agrees at 14 bases. J was trimmed by 5 bases and V by 2 bases; bases with no gene match: 4. Germline-derived CDR1 and CDR2 are SGHTA and FQGNSA. The CDR3 runs 16 residues. As DNA, the CDR3 is TGTGCCAGCAGCTTACAGGGACTAGCGGGAGCGGAGACCCAGTACTTC. It yields the protein CASSLQGLAGAETQYF. Looking up the rest from reference TRBV7-2 and TRBJ2-5 gives the full variable domain: GAGVSQSPSNKVTEKGKDVELRCDPISGHTALYWYRQSLGQGLEFLIYFQGNSAPDKSGLPSDRFSAERTGGSVSTLTIQRTQQEDSAVYLCASSLQGLAGAETQYFGPGTRLLVL.

The chain uses TRBV6-1 and TRBJ2-1; D possibly uses TRBD1 or TRBD2 (6 bases each). CDR3 size: 14 residues. V lost 7 bases and J lost 4, with 14 bases in between. CDR1 and CDR2 from the germline V gene are MNHNS and SASEGT. The CDR3 nucleotides read TGTGCCAGCATCGCCGGAGGGGGTTACAATGAGCAGTTCTTC. Translated: CASIAGGGYNEQFF.

The chain employs TRBV14 and TRBJ1-1; TRBD1 matches at 7 bases. Germline V gives CDR1 SGHDN, CDR2 FVKESK. Losses at the gene ends were 1 base for V and 10 bases for J; bases not matched to a gene: 6. This CDR3 comprises 13 residues. The CDR3 nucleotides are TGTGCCAGCAGCCAAGGGGCGACAGGGAGAGCTTTCTTT. Amino acids: CASSQGATGRAFF.

The J gene is TRBJ1-1, the V gene TRBV4-2; 7 nucleotides match TRBD1. V lost 2 bases and J lost 5; bases outside the gene matches: 8. The germline CDR1 and CDR2 sequences are LGHNA and YNFKEQ. CDR3 length equals 15 residues. The CDR3 spells CASSQRKTGDTEAFF. CDR3 bases: TGTGCCAGCAGCCAAAGGAAAACAGGGGATACTGAAGCTTTCTTT.

V and J are TRBV6-4 and TRBJ1-1, with 7 bases that match TRBD1. The germline gives CDR1 MRHNA, CDR2 SNTAGT. The CDR3 sequence is 14 residues long. The V and J ends lost 7 bases and 1 base, in that order; junction bases with no gene match: 6. The CDR3 DNA sequence: TGTGCCAGCAAATTGGGACAGACGAACACTGAAGCTTTCTTT. This gives the protein CASKLGQTNTEAFF.

The V call is TRBV7-3, the J call TRBJ2-1; D is possibly TRBD1 (6 bases). The CDR3 extends over 15 amino acids. Between the trimmed V and J ends, which lost 2 bases and 4 bases, there was a span of 12 bases. Germline CDR1 is SGHTA and CDR2 is FQGTGA. The CDR3 reads CASSLGGGGYNEQFF. The CDR3 DNA reads TGTGCCAGCAGCTTAGGGGGCGGTGGGTACAATGAGCAGTTCTTC. Full variable domain (remainder filled in from reference TRBV7-3 and TRBJ2-1): GAGVSQTPSNKVTEKGKYVELRCDPISGHTALYWYRQSLGQGPEFLIYFQGTGAADDSGLPNDRFFAVRPEGSVSTLKIQRTERGDSAVYLCASSLGGGGYNEQFFGPGTRLTVL.

V gene TRBV5-4 combines with J gene TRBJ1-1, with no clear D. The germline V gene encodes CDR1 SGHNT and CDR2 YYREEE (reference sequence). The CDR3 has 13 amino acids. V lost 1 base and J lost 4, with 8 bases in between. The CDR3 is CASSLFTATEAFF. The CDR3, as DNA: TGTGCCAGCAGCTTGTTCACGGCCACTGAAGCTTTCTTT.

The chain joins TRBV19 to TRBJ2-1, with a weak D call TRBD2 (6 bases). Germline-derived CDR1 and CDR2 are LNHDA and SQIVND (reference sequence). The CDR3 has 14 amino acids. V was clipped by 3 bases and J by 4 bases, with 10 bases between them. The CDR3 protein is CASSMGTHYNEQFF. Here the CDR3 DNA reads TGTGCCAGTAGTATGGGGACTCATTACAATGAGCAGTTCTTC.

The chain recombines TRBV19 with TRBJ2-7; TRBD1 or TRBD2 may be the D gene (6 bases each). Trimming took off 4 bases at V and 4 bases at J, with 14 bases between the two ends. Germline V gene data show CDR1 as LNHDA and CDR2 as SQIVND (reference sequence). The CDR3 covers 14 residues. DNA for the CDR3: TGTGCCAGTAGTAGCGCCGGGGGCGGTTACGAGCAGTACTTC. Translating gives CASSSAGGGYEQYF.

This rearrangement joins TRBV27 to TRBJ1-2; D call uncertain. CDR1 and CDR2 from the germline V gene are MNHEY and SMNVEV (reference sequence). This CDR3 is built from 16 residues. Trimming took off 5 bases at V and 8 bases at J, with 24 bases between the two ends. Here the CDR3 reads CASSSGALWTVGGYTF. The CDR3 DNA is TGTGCCAGCAGTAGTGGCGCCCTTTGGACTGTTGGCGGCTACACCTTC.

This clone was picked up one time. This rearrangement joins TRBV2 to TRBJ2-5; 9 nucleotides match TRBD2. The CDR3 consists of 16 residues. Germline CDR1 SNHLY, CDR2 FYNNEI. Losses at the gene ends were 4 bases for V and 5 bases for J; bases not matched to a gene: 11. The CDR3 sequence: CASSAGASGIGETQYF. The CDR3 DNA reads TGTGCCAGCAGTGCCGGGGCTAGCGGGATCGGGGAGACCCAGTACTTC.

The chain links TRBV5-4 to TRBJ1-2; D gene unclear. V dropped 3 bases and J dropped 5 bases, with 17 bases sitting between them. Germline loops: CDR1 SGHNT, CDR2 YYREEE (reference sequence). CDR3 length: 15 amino acids. The CDR3 DNA is TGTGCCAGCAGCTACCCGGGATTCACATCGTATGGCTACACCTTC. As protein: CASSYPGFTSYGYTF.

This chain connects TRBV6-5 to TRBJ2-1; 9 bases are a match to TRBD2. Germline CDR1 is MNHEY and CDR2 is SVGAGI. The junction had 4 bases not matched to a gene; V was cut back by 5 bases and J by 2 bases. The CDR3 has 15 residues. In nucleotides, the CDR3 is TGTGCCAGCAGTCCCTTAGCGGGGGCCTACAATGAGCAGTTCTTC. Translating gives CASSPLAGAYNEQFF.

This clone was observed a single time. The rearrangement uses TRBV11-3 and TRBJ2-1; D not certain. The germline CDR1 and CDR2 sequences are SGHNT and YENEEA. The CDR3 length is 13 residues. Trimming left V 3 bases short and J 9 bases short, with 12 bases between. The CDR3 nucleotides read TGTGCCAGCAGCTTTGTCCCCACCGGTGAGCAGTTCTTC. Its protein is CASSFVPTGEQFF.

V is TRBV7-9 and J is TRBJ2-5; no clear D gene. The DNA end favors TRBJ2-7, so the J call may be wrong. CDR3 length equals 12 residues. Germline V gene lookup returns CDR1 SEHNR and CDR2 FQNEAQ (reference sequence). The CDR3 DNA reads as TGTGCCAGCAGCTTTACAGTGTACGAGCAGTACTTC. Its translation is CASSFTVYEQYF.

In its sample, this clone was seen a few times. The chain couples TRBV7-6 to TRBJ2-7, with D hard to call. This CDR3 spans 12 amino acids. Germline V gives CDR1 SGHVS, CDR2 FNYEAQ. V was trimmed by 5 bases and J by 6 bases, leaving 11 bases between them. In DNA, the CDR3 is TGTGCCAGCAGCCTAGAGAGGTCCGAGCAGTACTTC. Residues: CASSLERSEQYF.

CDR3 nucleotides: TGTGCCAGCAGTTACCCTCGGGACAGCACCTACGAGCAGTACTTC. It specifies CASSYPRDSTYEQYF. The rearrangement uses TRBV27 and TRBJ2-7; 7 bases match TRBD1. The CDR3 sequence is 15 residues long. V shed 4 bases and J 2 bases; nucleotides not matched to a gene: 8. The germline CDR1 and CDR2 sequences are MNHEY and SMNVEV (reference sequence).

The genes are TRBV5-1 and TRBJ2-5, with a possible D match to TRBD1 (6 bases). This CDR3 region has 14 residues. The V gene's germline CDR1 is SGHRS and CDR2 YFSETQ. Trimming left V 1 base short and J 2 bases short, with 9 bases between. The CDR3 reads CASSLPGQQETQYF. The DNA of the CDR3 is TGCGCCAGCAGCTTGCCGGGACAACAAGAGACCCAGTACTTC. Together with reference TRBV5-1 and TRBJ2-5, the CDR3 gives the full variable domain: KAGVTQTPRYLIKTRGQQVTLSCSPISGHRSVSWYQQTPGQGLQFLFEYFSETQRNKGNFPGRFSGRQFSNSRSEMNVSTLELGDSALYLCASSLPGQQETQYFGPGTRLLVL.